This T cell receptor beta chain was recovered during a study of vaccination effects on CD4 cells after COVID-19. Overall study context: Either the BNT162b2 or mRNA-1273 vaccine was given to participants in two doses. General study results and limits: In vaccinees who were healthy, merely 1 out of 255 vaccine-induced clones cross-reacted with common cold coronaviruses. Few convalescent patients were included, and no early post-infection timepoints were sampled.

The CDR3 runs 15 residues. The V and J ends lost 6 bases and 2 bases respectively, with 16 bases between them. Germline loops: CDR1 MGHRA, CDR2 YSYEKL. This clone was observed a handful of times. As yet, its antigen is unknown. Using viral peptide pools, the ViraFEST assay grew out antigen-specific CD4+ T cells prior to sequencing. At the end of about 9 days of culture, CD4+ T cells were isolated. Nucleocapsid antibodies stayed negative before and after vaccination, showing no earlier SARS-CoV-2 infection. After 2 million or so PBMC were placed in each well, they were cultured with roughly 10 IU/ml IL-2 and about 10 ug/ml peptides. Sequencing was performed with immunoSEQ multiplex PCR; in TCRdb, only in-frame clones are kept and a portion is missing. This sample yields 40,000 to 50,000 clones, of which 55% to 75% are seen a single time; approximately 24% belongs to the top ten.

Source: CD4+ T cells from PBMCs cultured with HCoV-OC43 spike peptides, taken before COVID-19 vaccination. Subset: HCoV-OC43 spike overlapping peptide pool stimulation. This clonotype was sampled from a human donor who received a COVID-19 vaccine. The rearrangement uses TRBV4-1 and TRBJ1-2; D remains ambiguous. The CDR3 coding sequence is TGCGCCAGCAGAGCATTCGGGCAGGTAAACTATGGCTACACCTTC. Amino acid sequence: CASRAFGQVNYGYTF.